One sample yielded the 31 T cell receptor beta chains listed below, sequenced in a study of cytomegalovirus exposure and HLA in healthy donors. Measured with immunoSEQ multiplex PCR; TCRdb has only the in-frame clones, and not every one. In the table there are 110,000 or so clones, around 85% of which are singletons. Sequencing used PBMCs. These receptors all come from a woman between 18 and 29 years old in good health and CMV-seronegative.

This chain connects TRBV4-1 to TRBJ2-7, with D possibly matching TRBD1 (5 bases). Germline V gene sequence: CDR1 MGHRA, CDR2 YSYEKL. The CDR3 has 19 amino acids. Trimming took 1 base from V and 0 from J, leaving 22 bases between them. The CDR3 DNA reads TGCGCCAGCAGCCAAGTCGTGCAGGGTGCGACCCTATACTCCTACGAGCAGTACTTC. Protein: CASSQVVQGATLYSYEQYF.

The chain couples TRBV6-1 to TRBJ1-5; 7 positions match TRBD1. With 4 bases clipped from V and 5 bases from J, the junction kept 8 bases outside the gene matches. Germline CDR1 reads MNHNS; CDR2 reads SASEGT. The length of the CDR3 is 15 residues. CDR3 nucleotide sequence: TGTGCCAGCAGTGGGACAGGTACACCTTATCAGCCCCAGCATTTT. Translating gives CASSGTGTPYQPQHF.

This rearrangement joins TRBV29-1 to TRBJ1-1, with D unresolved. Germline-derived CDR1 and CDR2 are SQVTM and ANQGSEA. V lost 1 base, J lost 0 bases, and 9 bases lay in between. This CDR3 has 14 amino acids. In nucleotides, the CDR3 is TGCAGCGTTGAAGTACCGGCGGTGAACACTGAAGCTTTCTTT. Encoded protein: CSVEVPAVNTEAFF.

The V call is TRBV4-2, the J call TRBJ2-3, with 11 bases identical to TRBD1. This CDR3 region has 16 residues. The J segment lost 4 bases and the V segment lost 0 bases, leaving 3 bases of the junction unmatched. Germline assignment: CDR1 LGHNA and CDR2 YNFKEQ. The CDR3 is CASSQEPGQGADTQYF. In nucleotides, the CDR3 is TGTGCCAGCAGCCAAGAACCGGGACAGGGGGCAGATACGCAGTATTTT.

This chain joins TRBV28 and TRBJ2-7, with D perhaps TRBD1 (5 bases). The CDR3 is 14 residues long. Trimming took 5 bases from V and 6 from J, leaving 17 bases between them. From germline, CDR1 is MDHEN and CDR2 SYDVKM. CDR3 DNA sequence: TGTGCCAGCAGTCCCCTCTTGAGTAGGGGCGAGCAGTACTTC. It encodes CASSPLLSRGEQYF.

This chain links TRBV6-1 with TRBJ1-5; TRBD1 might be the D (5 bases). The CDR3 is made up of 11 amino acids. The germline CDR1 and CDR2 sequences are MNHNS and SASEGT. V lost 8 bases and J 4 bases, leaving 6 bases between the germline ends. Here the CDR3 reads CASRQNQPQHF. The CDR3 region has the DNA TGTGCCAGCCGACAGAATCAGCCCCAGCATTTT.

V gene TRBV7-2 combines with J gene TRBJ1-1, with no clear D. Between the trimmed V and J ends, which lost 8 bases and 0 bases, there was a span of 10 bases. The CDR3 runs to 13 residues. The V gene's germline CDR1 is SGHTA and CDR2 FQGNSA. For the CDR3, the DNA is TGTGCCAGCGGAAGGCGGATGAACACTGAAGCTTTCTTT. Translation gives CASGRRMNTEAFF.

This chain uses TRBV5-4 with TRBJ1-1, with a weak D call TRBD1 (5 bases). The germline CDR1 and CDR2 sequences are SGHNT and YYREEE (reference sequence). Deletions cut 4 bases from V and 2 bases from J, with 9 bases between. CDR3 size: 13 residues. In DNA, the CDR3 is TGTGCCAGCAGCCTGACAGATAACACTGAAGCTTTCTTT. Encoded protein: CASSLTDNTEAFF.

The chain employs TRBV11-2 and TRBJ1-6; no firm D call. The CDR3 length is 14 residues. The V end was cut by 6 bases, the J end by 0 bases, with 6 bases between. Germline V CDR1 and CDR2: SGHAT, FQNNGV. CDR3: CASRRFSYNSPLHF. DNA for the CDR3: TGTGCCAGCAGGAGATTCTCCTATAATTCACCCCTCCACTTT.

The gene calls are TRBV6-1 and TRBJ2-7; D may be TRBD1 (5 bases). CDR3 length: 13 residues. Germline V gives CDR1 MNHNS, CDR2 SASEGT. Trimming took 8 bases from V and 3 from J, leaving 14 bases between them. The DNA for the CDR3 is TGTGCCAGCGAAGGGGCGGTAAGCTACGAGCAGTACTTC. Translation gives CASEGAVSYEQYF.

The chain joins TRBV2 to TRBJ2-4; TRBD1 might be the D (6 bases). This CDR3 contains 15 residues. Trimming cost V 9 bases and J 0 bases, with 15 bases left between them. The germline CDR1 and CDR2 sequences are SNHLY and FYNNEI. This CDR3 reads CASSRDTLAKNIQYF. In DNA form, the CDR3 reads TGTGCCAGTTCCCGGGACACTCTAGCCAAAAACATTCAGTACTTC. Using reference TRBV2 and TRBJ2-4 for the parts outside the CDR3, the full variable domain is EPEVTQTPSHQVTQMGQEVILRCVPISNHLYFYWYRQILGQKVEFLVSFYNNEISEKSEIFDDQFSVERPDGSNFTLKIRSTKLEDSAMYFCASSRDTLAKNIQYFGAGTRLSVL.

This clone was seen a single time. CDR3 sequence reads: CASSLTGQASYEQYF. CDR3 DNA: TGTGCCAGCAGCTTAACCGGACAGGCCTCCTACGAGCAGTACTTC. This chain joins TRBV7-6 and TRBJ2-7, with 7 bases aligning to TRBD1. This CDR3 is built from 15 residues. Germline CDR1 and CDR2: SGHVS and FNYEAQ. V lost 2 bases and J lost 0; bases outside the gene matches: 4.

This chain joins TRBV27 and TRBJ2-7, with no clear D. The ends were cut back, 7 bases at V and 3 bases at J, with 7 bases in the middle. Germline CDR1 is MNHEY and CDR2 is SMNVEV (reference sequence). This CDR3 region has 11 residues. CDR3 region: CASKTGYEQYF. The CDR3 nucleotides are TGTGCCAGCAAAACCGGCTACGAGCAGTACTTC.

The gene calls are TRBV7-9 and TRBJ1-1, with a tentative D call TRBD1 (6 bases). The ends were cut back, 5 bases at V and 0 bases at J, with 19 bases in the middle. This CDR3 contains 17 residues. Germline assignment: CDR1 SEHNR and CDR2 FQNEAQ (reference sequence). The CDR3 is CASSLLGVQGMNTEAFF. CDR3 sequence (DNA): TGTGCCAGCAGCCTTCTCGGGGTACAGGGAATGAACACTGAAGCTTTCTTT.

This clone ranks as medium-sized (0.01 to 0.1%). The V and J genes are TRBV25-1 and TRBJ2-3, with TRBD2 matching 12 bases. The junction had 9 bases not matched to a gene; V was cut back by 2 bases and J by 3 bases. The CDR3 loop spans 18 amino acids. The V gene's germline CDR1 is MGHDK and CDR2 SYGVNS. CDR3 amino acids: CASSEGMRLAGGTDTQYF. The CDR3 DNA is TGTGCCAGCAGTGAAGGGATGCGCCTAGCGGGGGGGACAGATACGCAGTATTTT.

This chain connects TRBV10-3 to TRBJ2-6, with TRBD1 matching over 7 bases. Looked up from germline, CDR1 is ENHRY and CDR2 is SYGVKD. The junction had 1 base not matched to a gene; V was cut back by 5 bases and J by 0 bases. The CDR3 is made up of 15 amino acids. CDR3 sequence reads: CAISTGDSGANVLTF. In DNA, the CDR3 is TGTGCCATCAGTACAGGGGACTCTGGGGCCAACGTCCTGACTTTC.

This clone showed up just once. In DNA, the CDR3 is TGTGCCACCAGCAGTCCCGGGACTAGCGGCCAAGAGACCCAGTACTTC. Translating it yields CATSSPGTSGQETQYF. This sequence joins TRBV15 and TRBJ2-5, with 11 bases lining up with TRBD2. The germline gives CDR1 LNHNV, CDR2 YYDKDF (reference sequence). There are 16 residues in the CDR3. V trimming: 3 bases; J trimming: 1 base; junction bases outside the gene matches: 4.

This rearrangement joins TRBV27 to TRBJ2-2; 11 bases are a match to TRBD1. CDR3 length: 16 residues. The J segment lost 2 bases and the V segment lost 5 bases, leaving 4 bases of the junction unmatched. Per germline, CDR1 MNHEY and CDR2 SMNVEV (reference sequence). The CDR3: CASSLGTGGNTGELFF. CDR3 bases: TGTGCCAGCAGTCTCGGGACAGGGGGTAACACCGGGGAGCTGTTTTTT.

The chain links TRBV28 to TRBJ1-1; a possible D gene is TRBD1 (6 bases). This CDR3 is built from 15 residues. Trimming shortened V by 5 bases and J by 1 base, and 14 bases separated the two germline ends. Germline V CDR1 and CDR2: MDHEN, SYDVKM. The CDR3 region is CASSPRGLGNTEAFF. In nucleotides, the CDR3 is TGTGCCAGCAGTCCCAGGGGTCTTGGGAACACTGAAGCTTTCTTT.

The rearrangement uses TRBV28 and TRBJ2-7; D remains unclear. Between the trimmed V and J ends, which lost 5 bases and 2 bases, there was a span of 7 bases. CDR1 and CDR2 (germline): MDHEN, SYDVKM. The CDR3 has 12 amino acids. CDR3 in DNA: TGTGCCAGCAGTCGCACAGCCTACGAGCAGTACTTC. Protein: CASSRTAYEQYF. Full variable domain (missing parts from reference TRBV28 and TRBJ2-7): DVKVTQSSRYLVKRTGEKVFLECVQDMDHENMFWYRQDPGLGLRLIYFSYDVKMKEKGDIPEGYSVSREKKERFSLILESASTNQTSMYLCASSRTAYEQYFGPGTRLTVT.

The rearrangement joins TRBV19 to TRBJ1-4; TRBD1 matches at 11 bases. This CDR3 is 16 amino acids long. Germline values: CDR1 LNHDA, CDR2 SQIVND (reference sequence). The ends lost 3 bases at V and 7 bases at J; junction bases unmatched: 7. The CDR3 region has the DNA TGTGCCAGTAGTATGTTTGATGGGACAGGGGGTGAAAAACTGTTTTTT. Translating gives CASSMFDGTGGEKLFF.

The chain carries TRBV6-5 and TRBJ2-7; D gene ambiguous. Germline CDR1 is MNHEY and CDR2 is SVGAGI. The CDR3 has 12 residues. V lost 2 bases to trimming and J lost 7 bases, with 9 bases between them. Here the CDR3 reads CASSYDWQEQYF. The CDR3 DNA is TGTGCCAGCAGTTACGATTGGCAAGAGCAGTACTTC.

J is TRBJ2-2 and V is TRBV7-2; D perhaps matches TRBD2 (6 bases). V gave up 7 bases and J gave up 3 bases, with 18 bases separating them. The germline V gene encodes CDR1 SGHTA and CDR2 FQGNSA. The CDR3 consists of 16 residues. The CDR3 loop is CASILPEGWYTGELFF. The CDR3 DNA follows: TGTGCCAGCATCCTACCGGAGGGGTGGTACACCGGGGAGCTGTTTTTT.

This clone occurred once. The chain couples TRBV5-6 to TRBJ1-3; D uncertain. The CDR3 length is 15 residues. Between the trimmed V and J ends, which lost 2 bases and 4 bases, there was a span of 13 bases. Germline assignment: CDR1 SGHDT and CDR2 YYEEEE. The CDR3 DNA follows: TGTGCCAGCAGCTTTTACGGAACAGCCGGAAACACCATATATTTT. This encodes CASSFYGTAGNTIYF.

V and J are TRBV5-1 and TRBJ1-1; 9 bases line up with TRBD1. The V gene end was trimmed by 4 bases and the J gene end by 5 bases; junction bases not matched to a gene: 6. Germline-derived CDR1 and CDR2 are SGHRS and YFSETQ. The CDR3 is 14 amino acids. The DNA of the CDR3 is TGCGCCAGCAGCCTACAAGGACAGGGGACTGAAGCTTTCTTT. Protein sequence: CASSLQGQGTEAFF.

This clone has a single count. CDR3 coding DNA: TGTGCCAGCAGCCCGGGACTAGCGGGGAACCCAAAGAGCGAGCAGTACTTC. Its translation: CASSPGLAGNPKSEQYF. The rearrangement links TRBV25-1 to TRBJ2-7; 13 nucleotides agree with TRBD2. After removal of 6 bases from V and 6 bases from J, the junction contained 14 bases not matched to a gene. The germline gives CDR1 MGHDK, CDR2 SYGVNS. The length of the CDR3 is 17 residues.

V is TRBV2 and J is TRBJ2-5, with 7 bases that match TRBD2. Trimming cost V 5 bases and J 1 base; bases outside gene matches: 4. The CDR3 extends over 14 amino acids. Per the germline V gene, CDR1 is SNHLY and CDR2 is FYNNEI. CDR3 in DNA: TGTGCCAGCAGTAGGGGACTATTCCAAGAGACCCAGTACTTC. Translating it yields CASSRGLFQETQYF.

This chain uses TRBV4-1 with TRBJ1-1; 7 bases fit TRBD1. This CDR3 spans 13 amino acids. Germline CDR1 is MGHRA and CDR2 is YSYEKL. After removal of 4 bases from V and 3 bases from J, the junction contained 2 bases not matched to a gene. CDR3 bases: TGCGCCAGCAGCCGCAGGGGGGACACTGAAGCTTTCTTT. The encoded protein is CASSRRGDTEAFF.

This clone was recorded once. The chain joins TRBV18 to TRBJ1-1, with D possibly TRBD1 on 5 matching bases. V lost 3 bases and J 0 bases, leaving 8 bases between the germline ends. The CDR3 loop spans 14 amino acids. The germline CDR1 and CDR2 sequences are KGHSH and LQKENI. CDR3 DNA: TGTGCCAGCTCACCGACAGCTATGAACACTGAAGCTTTCTTT. Translating gives CASSPTAMNTEAFF.

This clone was found a few times. The chain is built from TRBV7-2 and TRBJ2-5, with a weak D call TRBD2 (5 bases). Trimming left V 0 bases short and J 9 bases short, with 11 bases between. Germline V CDR1 and CDR2: SGHTA, FQGNSA. CDR3 length: 13 residues. CDR3 residues: CASSLAPTRAQYF. The DNA of the CDR3 is TGTGCCAGCAGCTTAGCTCCAACGCGGGCCCAGTACTTC.

The chain uses TRBV7-2 and TRBJ2-7; the match to TRBD1 covers 7 bases. CDR1 and CDR2 from the germline V gene are SGHTA and FQGNSA. With V trimmed by 5 bases and J by 7 bases, 5 bases remained unmatched. This CDR3 has 12 residues. CDR3 residues: CASSETGREQYF. In DNA form, the CDR3 reads TGTGCCAGCAGCGAGACAGGGCGGGAGCAGTACTTC.